The 20 T cell receptor beta chains below come from one sample, sequenced in a study of blood T cell repertoires in COVID-19. Sequencing was performed with immunoSEQ multiplex PCR; in TCRdb, only in-frame clones are kept and a portion is missing. The sample records roughly 70,000 clones, roughly 77% being singletons. Sequencing input: peripheral blood. These TCRs come from a human donor in a cohort sampled during active COVID-19.

The gene calls are TRBV5-4 and TRBJ2-3; TRBD2 aligns across 14 bases. The V and J ends lost 4 bases and 5 bases, in that order; junction bases with no gene match: 6. There are 16 residues in the CDR3. Germline loops: CDR1 SGHNT, CDR2 YYREEE (reference sequence). CDR3 nucleotides: TGTGCCAGCAGCCCGGGACTAGCGGGAGACATAGATACGCAGTATTTT. Protein sequence: CASSPGLAGDIDTQYF. Looking up the rest from reference TRBV5-4 and TRBJ2-3 gives the full variable domain: ETGVTQSPTHLIKTRGQQVTLRCSSQSGHNTVSWYQQALGQGPQFIFQYYREEENGRGNFPPRFSGLQFPNYSSELNVNALELDDSALYLCASSPGLAGDIDTQYFGPGTRLTVL.

V usage is TRBV18 and J usage is TRBJ2-5, with a possible D match to TRBD2 (5 bases). V gave up 6 bases and J gave up 2 bases, with 10 bases separating them. Germline loops: CDR1 KGHSH, CDR2 LQKENI. This CDR3 has 13 amino acids. The CDR3 DNA reads TGTGCCAGCTCTGAGGGATTACAAGAGACCCAGTACTTC. Its protein is CASSEGLQETQYF.

V and J are TRBV27 and TRBJ2-7; D unresolved. This CDR3 contains 14 residues. V gave up 7 bases and J gave up 0 bases, with 13 bases separating them. The germline V gene has CDR1 MNHEY and CDR2 SMNVEV (reference sequence). The CDR3: CASKAWRNSYEQYF. CDR3 DNA sequence: TGTGCCAGCAAGGCTTGGCGGAACTCCTACGAGCAGTACTTC.

The CDR3 DNA is TGTGCCAGCAGTTCCGACAGGGTGAGGGGCACTGAAGCTTTCTTT. Amino acids: CASSSDRVRGTEAFF. This chain joins TRBV6-6 and TRBJ1-1; TRBD1 agrees at 7 bases. V trimming: 4 bases; J trimming: 4 bases; junction bases outside the gene matches: 9. The CDR3 extends over 15 amino acids. Germline-derived CDR1 and CDR2 are MNHNY and SVGAGI (reference sequence).

This clone was detected only a few times. The chain links TRBV7-3 to TRBJ2-6, with TRBD1 matching 7 bases. From germline, CDR1 is SGHTA and CDR2 FQGTGA. The V gene end was trimmed by 5 bases and the J gene end by 0 bases; junction bases not matched to a gene: 4. CDR3 size: 16 residues. In DNA form, the CDR3 reads TGTGCCAGCAGCCGACAGGGACACTCTGGGGCCAACGTCCTGACTTTC. Translating it yields CASSRQGHSGANVLTF. Full variable domain (rest looked up from reference TRBV7-3 and TRBJ2-6): GAGVSQTPSNKVTEKGKYVELRCDPISGHTALYWYRQSLGQGPEFLIYFQGTGAADDSGLPNDRFFAVRPEGSVSTLKIQRTERGDSAVYLCASSRQGHSGANVLTFGAGSRLTVL.

J is TRBJ1-6 and V is TRBV9; 7 bases agree with TRBD1. Germline assignment: CDR1 SGDLS and CDR2 YYNGEE. The V gene end was trimmed by 4 bases and the J gene end by 7 bases; junction bases not matched to a gene: 5. The CDR3 length is 14 residues. CDR3 protein: CASSLGTENSPLHF. CDR3 bases: TGTGCCAGCAGCCTCGGGACAGAAAATTCACCCCTCCACTTT.

Worth noting for this clone: Other DNA sequences in this specimen translate into the identical CDR3. This chain uses TRBV6-1 with TRBJ1-2; no reliable D call. With 0 bases removed from V and 7 bases from J, the gap between germline ends came to 9 bases. CDR3 length: 13 amino acids. Germline CDR1 reads MNHNS; CDR2 reads SASEGT. The CDR3 is CASSEAGGLGYTF. As DNA, the CDR3 is TGTGCCAGCAGTGAAGCAGGTGGGCTTGGCTACACCTTC.

This sequence joins TRBV11-2 and TRBJ2-5; 7 nucleotides line up with TRBD1. V gave up 6 bases and J gave up 5 bases; unmatched junction bases: 6. This CDR3 is 13 amino acids long. CDR1 is SGHAT and CDR2 is FQNNGV in the germline V gene. The CDR3 sequence: CASSGTERETQYF. Written as DNA, the CDR3 is TGTGCCAGCAGTGGGACAGAACGGGAGACCCAGTACTTC.

The table lists this clone with a count of one. The CDR3 bases are TGTGCCAGCAGTTTAGGGGCACCACAATCCTACGAGCAGTACTTC. Its translation: CASSLGAPQSYEQYF. The chain has TRBV27 and TRBJ2-7, with TRBD1 as a possible D gene (5 bases). This CDR3 is 15 amino acids long. Looked up from germline, CDR1 is MNHEY and CDR2 is SMNVEV (reference sequence). Trimming stripped 2 bases from V and 1 base from J, with 12 bases between.

This chain uses TRBV10-3 with TRBJ2-7; D ambiguous. The V end was cut by 3 bases, the J end by 6 bases, with 9 bases between. Germline values: CDR1 ENHRY, CDR2 SYGVKD. The CDR3 is 12 amino acids. CDR3 region: CAISEYTFEQYF. The DNA of the CDR3 is TGTGCCATCAGTGAATATACTTTCGAGCAGTACTTC.

The CDR3 DNA sequence: TGCGCCAGCAGCTTTCAGGGTTACCACGAGCAGTACTTC. Its protein is CASSFQGYHEQYF. The V gene is TRBV5-1, the J gene TRBJ2-7; D might be TRBD1 (5 bases). The V gene's germline CDR1 is SGHRS and CDR2 YFSETQ. With 2 bases removed from V and 5 bases from J, the gap between germline ends came to 11 bases. This CDR3 comprises 13 residues.

This clone has only one observation. V usage is TRBV12-3 or TRBV12-4 and J usage is TRBJ1-2; D is possibly TRBD1 (5 bases). The V end lost 3 bases, the J end lost 6 bases, and 11 bases lay between the germline ends. The CDR3 consists of 13 residues. In DNA form, the CDR3 reads TGTGCCAGCAGTTTGGACACCAGGCATGGCTACACCTTC. This translates into CASSLDTRHGYTF.

V is TRBV7-9 and J is TRBJ2-1, with 12 bases that match TRBD2. CDR1 is SEHNR, CDR2 FQNEAQ, per germline (reference sequence). The CDR3 runs to 15 residues. After removal of 5 bases from V and 7 bases from J, the junction contained 6 bases not matched to a gene. The CDR3 nucleotides are TGTGCCAGCAGCCAGACTAGCGGGAGACCGAATGAGCAGTTCTTC. This sequence encodes CASSQTSGRPNEQFF.

This chain joins TRBV6-2 or TRBV6-3 and TRBJ1-5; 7 nucleotides line up with TRBD1. CDR1 is MNHEY, CDR2 SVGEGT, per germline. V trimming: 5 bases; J trimming: 0 bases; junction bases outside the gene matches: 10. The CDR3 extends over 17 amino acids. The chain's CDR3 is CASSPQGFGRSNQPQHF. CDR3 nucleotide sequence: TGTGCCAGCAGTCCACAGGGGTTTGGACGTAGCAATCAGCCCCAGCATTTT.

The genes are TRBV9 and TRBJ1-1; D gene uncertain. This CDR3 has 13 amino acids. V was pared by 0 bases and J by 1 base, with 4 bases between. Germline CDR1 SGDLS, CDR2 YYNGEE. The CDR3 region has the DNA TGTGCCAGCAGCGTAGACAGGAACACTGAAGCTTTCTTT. Translation gives CASSVDRNTEAFF.

In its sample, this clone was seen a few times. The genes are TRBV5-1 and TRBJ1-1; 7 bases are a match to TRBD1. Germline CDR1 and CDR2: SGHRS and YFSETQ. This CDR3 contains 14 residues. With V trimmed by 4 bases and J by 1 base, 4 bases remained unmatched. In DNA, the CDR3 is TGCGCCAGCAGCCCCGGGACAGCGAACACTGAAGCTTTCTTT. Its translation is CASSPGTANTEAFF.

This rearrangement joins TRBV10-3 to TRBJ2-1; 11 positions match TRBD2. The CDR3 loop spans 15 amino acids. J was trimmed by 2 bases and V by 10 bases; bases with no gene match: 7. Per the germline V gene, CDR1 is ENHRY and CDR2 is SYGVKD. Here the CDR3 reads CASSGTSGAYNEQFF. The DNA for the CDR3 is TGTGCCAGCTCCGGGACTAGCGGTGCCTACAATGAGCAGTTCTTC.

The CDR3 DNA sequence: TGTGCCAGCAGCTTAGGATGCCTAAGTCACTATGGCTACACCTTC. Its protein product is CASSLGCLSHYGYTF. The chain employs TRBV7-2 and TRBJ1-2; D is unclear. CDR3 length: 15 amino acids. Trimming removed 1 base at V and 3 bases at J, with 12 bases between. Per germline, CDR1 SGHTA and CDR2 FQGNSA.

The chain couples TRBV15 to TRBJ1-3, with D perhaps matching TRBD1 (5 bases). The germline V and J ends were trimmed by 8 bases and 4 bases, with 18 bases remaining between them. The germline V gene encodes CDR1 LNHNV and CDR2 YYDKDF (reference sequence). The length of the CDR3 is 15 residues. The CDR3 loop reads CATAAGRYGGNTIYF. CDR3 nucleotides: TGTGCCACCGCGGCAGGGAGGTATGGCGGAAACACCATATATTTT.

The V call is TRBV5-1, the J call TRBJ1-4, with 7 bases matching TRBD1. Unmatched junction bases numbered 10, after V lost 0 bases and J lost 5 bases. This CDR3 is built from 17 residues. Germline CDR1 is SGHRS and CDR2 is YFSETQ. CDR3 sequence reads: CASSLGGTDFSNEKLFF. The CDR3 DNA sequence: TGCGCCAGCAGCTTGGGTGGGACAGACTTTTCAAATGAAAAACTGTTTTTT.